This is a list of T cell receptor beta chains from one sample in a study of blood T cell repertoires in COVID-19. This table comes from immunoSEQ multiplex PCR, and its TCRdb copy is limited to in-frame clones, with some not included. Of some 140,000 clones in the sample, 70% to 90% were seen once. Sequencing was performed on peripheral blood. The receptors stem from a man in his 60s with COVID-19, enrolled during active disease. CDR3s include the opening cysteine and the closing phenylalanine or tryptophan. A D gene is named only where the DNA matches it firmly. Not all rows give a size; the values are once, few, many and, for expanded clones, a class.

TRBV7-2	TRBJ2-7	TRBD1	-	CASSQQGAYEQYF	TGTGCCAGCTCCCAACAGGGGGCGTACGAGCAGTACTTC
TRBV5-1	TRBJ2-5	-	-	CASSFGSQETQYF	TGCGCCAGCAGCTTCGGTTCTCAAGAGACCCAGTACTTC
TRBV27	TRBJ2-5	TRBD1	-	CASRDGTGDQETQYF	TGTGCCAGCCGGGACGGGACAGGGGACCAAGAGACCCAGTACTTC
TRBV2	TRBJ2-3	-	-	CASSVGPVENTQYF	TGTGCCAGCAGTGTGGGCCCGGTGGAAAATACGCAGTATTTT
TRBV11-2	TRBJ2-2	-	once	CASSRRLNTGELFF	TGTGCCAGCAGCCGCCGACTTAACACCGGGGAGCTGTTTTTT
TRBV24-1	TRBJ1-5	-	-	CATSDSGMVQPQHF	TGTGCCACCAGTGATTCGGGGATGGTTCAGCCCCAGCATTTT
TRBV28	TRBJ1-1	-	-	CASRRGNTEAFF	TGTGCCAGCAGACGGGGGAACACTGAAGCTTTCTTT
TRBV19	TRBJ2-1	TRBD2	-	CASSPRTSGSLNEQFF	TGTGCCAGTAGTCCGCGGACTAGCGGGAGCCTCAATGAGCAGTTCTTC
TRBV6-5	TRBJ2-5	-	-	CASSYELRAQETQYF	TGTGCCAGCAGTTACGAGTTGCGGGCTCAAGAGACCCAGTACTTC
TRBV5-4	TRBJ2-5	-	-	CASSLARGGEETQYF	TGTGCCAGCAGCTTGGCCAGGGGAGGGGAAGAGACCCAGTACTTC
TRBV6-4	TRBJ2-3	-	-	CASSGEAGATDTQYF	TGTGCCAGCAGTGGGGAGGCGGGGGCTACAGATACGCAGTATTTT
TRBV7-2	TRBJ2-1	TRBD2	-	CASSPTGLASNFGEQFF	TGTGCCAGCAGCCCTACCGGACTAGCCTCCAATTTCGGTGAGCAGTTCTTC
TRBV30	TRBJ1-2	-	-	CAWSRTQGLRGYTF	TGTGCCTGGAGCAGAACGCAGGGGTTAAGGGGCTACACCTTC
TRBV6-2/TRBV6-3	TRBJ2-7	TRBD1	-	CASSPGTVRHEQYF	TGTGCCAGCAGCCCCGGGACAGTTCGGCACGAGCAGTACTTC
TRBV14	TRBJ1-3	TRBD1	-	CASSPRQGLSGNTIYF	TGTGCCAGCAGCCCGCGACAGGGTTTGAGTGGAAACACCATATATTTT
TRBV7-2	TRBJ1-2	-	-	CASSLGGYGYTF	TGTGCCAGCAGCTTAGGCGGCTATGGCTACACCTTC
TRBV7-2	TRBJ1-2	-	-	CASSKTGYGYTF	TGTGCCAGCAGCAAGACAGGCTATGGCTACACCTTC
TRBV4-3	TRBJ1-2	-	-	CASSQEFSGVPYGYTF	TGCGCCAGCAGCCAAGAATTTAGCGGGGTTCCATATGGCTACACCTTC
TRBV4-3	TRBJ2-3	TRBD1	once	CASSQALGQYFTDTQYF	TGCGCCAGCAGCCAAGCGTTGGGACAGTATTTCACAGATACGCAGTATTTT
TRBV29-1	TRBJ1-5	TRBD1	-	CSAKQGGNQPQHF	TGCAGCGCGAAACAGGGGGGCAATCAGCCCCAGCATTTT
TRBV2	TRBJ1-6	TRBD1	-	CASRPDRALDSPLHF	TGTGCCAGCAGACCGGACAGGGCATTGGATTCACCCCTCCACTTT
TRBV5-8	TRBJ2-3	-	-	CASSSGLPETQYF	TGTGCCAGCAGCTCTGGACTGCCTGAGACGCAGTATTTT
TRBV5-4	TRBJ1-2	-	-	CASSLDRAPYGYTF	TGTGCCAGCAGCTTGGACAGGGCCCCTTATGGCTACACCTTC
TRBV7-9	TRBJ2-5	-	-	CASSLVVGSGETQYF	TGTGCCAGCAGCTTAGTAGTGGGTTCGGGAGAGACCCAGTACTTC
TRBV7-9	TRBJ1-1	-	-	CASSLALGGRTEAFF	TGTGCCAGCAGCTTGGCCCTCGGGGGTAGAACTGAAGCTTTCTTT